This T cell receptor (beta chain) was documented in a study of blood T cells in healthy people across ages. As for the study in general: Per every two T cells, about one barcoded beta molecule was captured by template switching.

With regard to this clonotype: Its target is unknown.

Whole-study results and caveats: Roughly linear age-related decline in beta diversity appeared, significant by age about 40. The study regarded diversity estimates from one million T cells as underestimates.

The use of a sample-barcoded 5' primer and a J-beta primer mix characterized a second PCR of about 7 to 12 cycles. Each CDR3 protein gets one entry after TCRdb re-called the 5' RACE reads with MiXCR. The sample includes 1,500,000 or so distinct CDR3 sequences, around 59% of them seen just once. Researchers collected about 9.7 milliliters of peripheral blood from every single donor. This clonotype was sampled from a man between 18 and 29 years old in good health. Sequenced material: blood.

CDR3 loop: CSATSPTEAFF. The DNA of the CDR3 is TGCAGTGCTACCAGTCCTACTGAAGCTTTCTTT. This rearrangement joins TRBV20-1 to TRBJ1-1; D gene ambiguous. This CDR3 spans 11 amino acids. V dropped 4 bases and J dropped 5 bases, with 8 bases sitting between them. Germline CDR1 reads DFQATT; CDR2 reads SNEGSKA (reference sequence).